Following are 5 T cell receptor beta chains from one sample sequenced in a study of monozygotic twins with inflammatory bowel disease. From the 5' RACE reads, TCRdb lists one entry per CDR3 protein and no DNA. This sample's table has 170,000 or so distinct CDR3 sequences. Sequenced input: blood. These receptors all come from a human donor with ulcerative colitis or Crohn's disease, or a healthy co-twin of an affected twin (not recorded which).

The chain is built from TRBV19 and TRBJ2-1; TCRdb returns TRBD2, unconfirmable since there is no DNA. Germline values: CDR1 LNHDA, CDR2 SQIVND (reference sequence). The CDR3 has 13 residues. CDR3 residues: CASSIPGTDEQFF.

The J gene is TRBJ1-5, the V gene TRBV3-1; checking the TCRdb D call of TRBD1 is not possible without DNA. Germline values: CDR1 LGHDT, CDR2 YNNKEL (reference sequence). The CDR3 is 15 residues long. CDR3 sequence reads: CASSQAQGPGWPQHF.

The chain recombines TRBV18 with TRBJ1-2; the TCRdb call, TRBD1, lacks DNA for checking. From germline, CDR1 is KGHSH and CDR2 LQKENI. This CDR3 is 14 amino acids long. This chain's CDR3 is CASSPTGEIYGYTF.

The V gene is TRBV5-1, the J gene TRBJ1-4; TCRdb designates TRBD1, a call that cannot be tested without DNA. In germline, CDR1 is SGHRS, CDR2 YFSETQ. The CDR3 is 16 residues long. The CDR3 here is CASSSLTGEGGEKLFF.

This chain joins TRBV4-3 and TRBJ1-6; the D call of TRBD1 rests on TCRdb alone, since no DNA is present to check it. This CDR3 region has 16 residues. Germline V CDR1 and CDR2: LGHNA, YSLEER. The CDR3: CASSQDPPGGNSPLHF.